The rows below give T cell receptor beta chains drawn from one sample of a study of cytomegalovirus exposure and HLA in healthy donors. Some clones are missing from TCRdb's copy, which holds only in-frame ones; the method was immunoSEQ multiplex PCR. This repertoire shows about 110,000 clones, 88% found once; its top ten account for around 1.7%. What was sequenced was PBMCs. These receptors were collected from a woman aged 18-29 years in good health and CMV-seropositive. Both conserved end residues are part of each CDR3. Clone size is given for some rows only: seen once, a few or many times, or a class if the clone is expanded.

length	V	J	size	CDR3
19	TRBV5-4	TRBJ2-3	-	CASSFPSGGAGTRADTQYF
14	TRBV7-9	TRBJ1-2	-	CASSPGGQIYGYTF
15	TRBV19	TRBJ1-2	-	CASSPGGQASYGYTF
16	TRBV2	TRBJ1-1	-	CASSGDRLIMNTEAFF
14	TRBV6-1	TRBJ2-1	-	CASRSENLVNEQFF
14	TRBV7-6	TRBJ2-3	-	CASSFERGKDTQYF
15	TRBV14	TRBJ1-4	-	CASSQVGGRGEKLFF
14	TRBV11-2	TRBJ2-5	-	CASSLDPGQGTQYF
14	TRBV28	TRBJ1-1	few	CASSSPGTGREAFF
14	TRBV6-5	TRBJ1-5	-	CASSYLRGTQPQHF
16	TRBV7-8	TRBJ1-4	-	CASSSRRQGGNEKLFF
14	TRBV6-1	TRBJ2-4	-	CASKAGGVKNIQYF
15	TRBV27	TRBJ2-3	-	CASSFKAGSTDTQYF
17	TRBV7-2	TRBJ2-7	once	CASTNGVAGPSDYEQYF
15	TRBV19	TRBJ1-5	-	CASRGRGDSNQPQHF
12	TRBV7-2	TRBJ2-1	once	CASSFASREQFF
17	TRBV28	TRBJ1-5	-	CASSPYLTGGYNQPQHF
15	TRBV6-5	TRBJ2-1	-	CASSSGTAQYNEQFF
15	TRBV28	TRBJ1-2	-	CASSLQARSNYGYTF
13	TRBV6-1	TRBJ1-2	-	CASSDTRGLGYTF
16	TRBV30	TRBJ1-5	-	CAWQDPGHWAVQPQHF
12	TRBV19	TRBJ1-1	-	CASNDRNTEAFF